This TCR beta chain derives from a study of blood T cell repertoires in COVID-19. Assay: immunoSEQ multiplex PCR; the TCRdb copy retains only in-frame clones and omits some. The sample consists of about 55,000 clones, approximately 85% of them appearing once. Germline-derived CDR1 and CDR2 are SGHTA and FQGNSA. V lost 3 bases and J lost 2; bases outside the gene matches: 5. This CDR3 contains 15 residues. This sequence was found in a human donor in a cohort sampled during active COVID-19. Sequencing used peripheral blood. The J gene is TRBJ2-7, the V gene TRBV7-2; 9 bases are a match to TRBD2. As DNA, the CDR3 is TGTGCCAGCAGCTTGACTAGCGGCGAAACCTACGAGCAGTACTTC. This translates into CASSLTSGETYEQYF.